This T cell receptor beta chain was identified during a study of OX40 agonist ivuxolimab in advanced cancers. The overall study: Averaging roughly 60 years in age, with a range of roughly 23 to 80, the cohort was about 83% male.

Data came from immunoSEQ multiplex PCR; TCRdb stores just in-frame clones and leaves some out. The table lists fewer than 60,000 clones, 91% of them singletons, with 10% to 15% in the top ten. The V gene end was trimmed by 1 base and the J gene end by 3 bases; junction bases not matched to a gene: 8. Per germline, CDR1 LGHNA and CDR2 YNFKEQ. The length of the CDR3 is 17 residues. This clonotype originated in an adult with an advanced solid tumor such as melanoma, head and neck, liver or kidney cancer. Sequencing was performed on CD4+ or CD8+ T cells sorted from blood, taken in a trial of the OX40 agonist ivuxolimab. V usage is TRBV4-2 and J usage is TRBJ2-3; TRBD2 matches 9 bases. CDR3 sequence (DNA): TGTGCCAGCAGCCAAGTATCCGCGGGGGGGGAGACAGATACGCAGTATTTT. This encodes CASSQVSAGGETDTQYF.